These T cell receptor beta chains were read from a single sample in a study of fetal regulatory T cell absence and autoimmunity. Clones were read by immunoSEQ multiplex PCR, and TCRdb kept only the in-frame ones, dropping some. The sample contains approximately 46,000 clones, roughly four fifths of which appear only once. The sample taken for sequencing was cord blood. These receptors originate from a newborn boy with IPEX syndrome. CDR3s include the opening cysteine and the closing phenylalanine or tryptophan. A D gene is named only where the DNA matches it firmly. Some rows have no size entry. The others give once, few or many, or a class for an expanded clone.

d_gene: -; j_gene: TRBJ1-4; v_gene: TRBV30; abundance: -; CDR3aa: CAWSPERGANEKLFF; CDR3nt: TGTGCCTGGAGCCCGGAGCGCGGGGCTAATGAAAAACTGTTTTTT
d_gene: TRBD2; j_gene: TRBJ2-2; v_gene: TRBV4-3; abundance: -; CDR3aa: CASSQDLGLAGRAAGELFF; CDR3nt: TGCGCCAGCAGCCAAGATCTGGGACTAGCGGGGCGGGCGGCCGGGGAGCTGTTTTTT
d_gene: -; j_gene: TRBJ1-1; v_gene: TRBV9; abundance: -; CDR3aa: CASSVLGLSEAFF; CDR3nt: TGTGCCAGCAGCGTACTGGGCCTCTCTGAAGCTTTCTTT
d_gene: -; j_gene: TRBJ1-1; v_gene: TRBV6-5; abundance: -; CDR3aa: CASSYSAAGNTEAFF; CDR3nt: TGTGCCAGCAGTTACTCGGCGGCAGGGAACACTGAAGCTTTCTTT
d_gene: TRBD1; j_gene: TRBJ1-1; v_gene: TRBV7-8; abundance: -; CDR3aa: CAIWAGGGEAFF; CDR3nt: TGTGCCATCTGGGCAGGGGGCGGCGAGGCTTTCTTT
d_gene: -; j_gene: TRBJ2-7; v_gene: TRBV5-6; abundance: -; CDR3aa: CASSLIDSTYEQYF; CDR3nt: TGTGCCAGCAGCTTGATTGACTCTACCTACGAGCAGTACTTC
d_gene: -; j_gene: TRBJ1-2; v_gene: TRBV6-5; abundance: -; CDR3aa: CASSYSRPQTNYGYTF; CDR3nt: TGTGCCAGCAGTTACTCGAGGCCACAGACTAACTATGGCTACACCTTC
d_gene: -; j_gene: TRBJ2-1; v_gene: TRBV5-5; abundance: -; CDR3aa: CASSRGPGEQFF; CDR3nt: TGTGCCAGCAGCCGGGGGCCGGGTGAGCAGTTCTTC
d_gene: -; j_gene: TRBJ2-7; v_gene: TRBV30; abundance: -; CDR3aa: CAWRRSYEQYF; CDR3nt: TGTGCCTGGAGACGTTCCTACGAGCAGTACTTC
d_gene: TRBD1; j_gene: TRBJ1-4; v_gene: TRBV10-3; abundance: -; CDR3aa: CAISEWPGQSEKLFF; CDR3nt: TGTGCCATCAGTGAGTGGCCGGGACAGTCTGAAAAACTGTTTTTT
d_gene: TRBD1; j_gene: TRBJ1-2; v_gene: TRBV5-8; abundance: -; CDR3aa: CASSLDGTATNYGYTF; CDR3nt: TGTGCCAGCAGCTTGGACGGGACAGCCACTAACTATGGCTACACCTTC
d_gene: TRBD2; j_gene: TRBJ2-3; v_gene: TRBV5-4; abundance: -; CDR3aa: CASSSLAGGVDTQYF; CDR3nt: TGTGCCAGCAGCTCGCTAGCGGGGGGGGTTGATACGCAGTATTTT
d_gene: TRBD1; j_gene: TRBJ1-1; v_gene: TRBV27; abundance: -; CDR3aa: CASSPRDRMNTEAFF; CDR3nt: TGTGCCAGCAGTCCCCGGGACAGAATGAACACTGAAGCTTTCTTT
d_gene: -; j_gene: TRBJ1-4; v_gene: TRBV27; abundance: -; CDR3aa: CASQWRGGEKLFF; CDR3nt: TGTGCCAGCCAGTGGCGGGGCGGTGAAAAACTGTTTTTT
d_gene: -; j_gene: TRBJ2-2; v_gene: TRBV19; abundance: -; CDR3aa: CASSTLQGRGNTGELFF; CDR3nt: TGTGCCAGTAGTACCCTACAGGGACGGGGGAACACCGGGGAGCTGTTTTTT
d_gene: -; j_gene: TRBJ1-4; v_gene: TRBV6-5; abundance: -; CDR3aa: CASSEARAEKLFF; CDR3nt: TGTGCCAGCAGTGAGGCCAGGGCTGAAAAACTGTTTTTT
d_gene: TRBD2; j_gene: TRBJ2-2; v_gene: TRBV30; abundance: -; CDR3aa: CAWSGGGYNTGELFF; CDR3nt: TGTGCCTGGAGTGGCGGGGGATATAACACCGGGGAGCTGTTTTTT
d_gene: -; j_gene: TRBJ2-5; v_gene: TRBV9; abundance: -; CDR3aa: CASSVEGQGETQYF; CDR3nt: TGTGCCAGCAGCGTAGAGGGGCAGGGGGAGACCCAGTACTTC
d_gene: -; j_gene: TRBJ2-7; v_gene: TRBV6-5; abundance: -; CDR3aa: CASSYESPYEQYF; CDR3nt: TGTGCCAGCAGTTATGAGTCCCCCTACGAGCAGTACTTC
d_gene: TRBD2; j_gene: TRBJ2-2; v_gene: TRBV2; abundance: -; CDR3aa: CASSPSGGATGELFF; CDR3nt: TGTGCCAGCAGTCCTAGCGGGGGGGCCACCGGGGAGCTGTTTTTT
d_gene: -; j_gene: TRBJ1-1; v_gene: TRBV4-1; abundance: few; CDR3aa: CASSHNTEAFF; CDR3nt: TGCGCCAGCAGCCACAACACTGAAGCTTTCTTT
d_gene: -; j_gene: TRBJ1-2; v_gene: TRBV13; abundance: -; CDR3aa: CASSLRDLYSYTF; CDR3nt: TGTGCCAGCAGCTTGCGGGACCTCTATAGCTACACCTTC
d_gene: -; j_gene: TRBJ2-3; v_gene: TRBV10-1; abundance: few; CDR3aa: CASSDTGGTDTQYF; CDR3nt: TGCGCCAGCAGTGATACAGGCGGCACAGATACGCAGTATTTT
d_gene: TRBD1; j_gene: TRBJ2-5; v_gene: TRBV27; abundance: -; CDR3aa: CASSLWGQGSETQYF; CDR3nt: TGTGCCAGCAGTTTATGGGGACAGGGCTCAGAGACCCAGTACTTC